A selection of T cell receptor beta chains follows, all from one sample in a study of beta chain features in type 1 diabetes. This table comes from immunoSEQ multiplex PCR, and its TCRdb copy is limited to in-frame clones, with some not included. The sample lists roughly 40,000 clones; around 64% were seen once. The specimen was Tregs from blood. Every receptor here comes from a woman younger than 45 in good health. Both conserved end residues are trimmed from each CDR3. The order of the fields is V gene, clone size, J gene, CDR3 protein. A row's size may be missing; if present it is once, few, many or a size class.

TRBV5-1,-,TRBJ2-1,ASSLGLTSGSLDEQF
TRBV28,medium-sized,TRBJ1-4,ASSPIGGFREKLF
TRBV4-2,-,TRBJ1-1,ASSQDRGYTEAF
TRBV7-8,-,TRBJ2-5,ASSFSRGRDGQTQY
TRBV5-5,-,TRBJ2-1,ASSLGLAGLYNEQF
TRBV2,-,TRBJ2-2,ASRAQGTTGELF
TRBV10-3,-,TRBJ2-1,AINPGLAGGNSYNEQF
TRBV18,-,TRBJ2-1,ASSLLAIEQF
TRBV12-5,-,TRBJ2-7,ASGLDGSYEQY
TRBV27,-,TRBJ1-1,ASSSSGTGGTAF
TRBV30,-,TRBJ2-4,AWSNGRVNIQY
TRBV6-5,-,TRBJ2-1,ASSPRTGLNEQF
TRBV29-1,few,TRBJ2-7,SVEGDYRDNEQY
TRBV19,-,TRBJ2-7,ASTPQGRAYEQY
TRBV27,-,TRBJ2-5,ASSPSTSRGLGGTQY
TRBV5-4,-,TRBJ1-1,ATRGPGDTEAF
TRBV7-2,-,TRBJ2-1,ASSKSGSPYNEQF
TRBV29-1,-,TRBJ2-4,SVTGPAKNIQY
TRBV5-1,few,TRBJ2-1,ASSLMTSVNEQF
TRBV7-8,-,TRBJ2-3,ASSPTDTQY
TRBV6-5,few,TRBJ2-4,ASSYLADNIQY
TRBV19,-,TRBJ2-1,ASSIPELAGGQF
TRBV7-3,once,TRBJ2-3,ASSLRGQPTDTQY
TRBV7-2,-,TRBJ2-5,ASSPNGGQLETQY
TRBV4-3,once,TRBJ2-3,ASSPGLAGLTDTQY
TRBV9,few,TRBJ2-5,ASSVGRLEWETQY
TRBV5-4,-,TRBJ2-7,ASSGTSGRRAYEQY
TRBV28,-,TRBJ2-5,ASRKRAQETQY
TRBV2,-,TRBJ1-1,ASVTRHRAEAF
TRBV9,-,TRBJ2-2,ASSSGLLLSGELF
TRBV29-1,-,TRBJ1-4,SAQQGGTNEKLF
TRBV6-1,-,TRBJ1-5,ASSDRGYQPQH
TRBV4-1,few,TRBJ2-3,ASRPTGASTDTQY
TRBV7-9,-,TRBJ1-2,ASSLGQGAPRLGGYT
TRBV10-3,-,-,AISVGQGGVYEQY
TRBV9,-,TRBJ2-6,ASQQGPGANVLT
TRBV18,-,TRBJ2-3,ASSWQGATDTQY
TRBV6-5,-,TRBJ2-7,ASSYRGFTHEQY
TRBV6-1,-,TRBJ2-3,ASSETGLAGASTDTQY
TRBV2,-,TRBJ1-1,ASSALTGGTEAF
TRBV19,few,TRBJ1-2,ATKPTGPGYGYT
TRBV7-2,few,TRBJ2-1,ASSLVAPGLGSYNEQF
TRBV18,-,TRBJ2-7,ASSLGQTVTYEQY
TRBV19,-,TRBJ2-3,ASRPPGDTQY
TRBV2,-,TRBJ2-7,ASERGGYEQY
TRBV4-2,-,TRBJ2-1,ASSRGTGGNEQF
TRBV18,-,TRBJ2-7,ASSTSGGSYEQY
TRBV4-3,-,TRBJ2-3,ASSQDSAGGLLTDTQY
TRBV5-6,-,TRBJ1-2,ATMERQGSYGYT
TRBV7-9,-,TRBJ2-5,ASSFSQVQETQY
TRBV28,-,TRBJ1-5,ASGAGGGNQPQH
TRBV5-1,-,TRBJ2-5,ASSRGGETQY
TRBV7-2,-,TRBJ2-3,ASSWESTDTQY